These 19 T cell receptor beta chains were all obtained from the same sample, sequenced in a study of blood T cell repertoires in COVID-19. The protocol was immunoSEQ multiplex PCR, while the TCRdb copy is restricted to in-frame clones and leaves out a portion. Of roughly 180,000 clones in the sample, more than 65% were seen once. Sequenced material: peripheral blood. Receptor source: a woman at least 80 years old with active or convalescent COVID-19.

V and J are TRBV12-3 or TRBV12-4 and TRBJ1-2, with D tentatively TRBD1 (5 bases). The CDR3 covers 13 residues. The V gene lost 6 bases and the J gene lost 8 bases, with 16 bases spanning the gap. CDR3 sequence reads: CASSLDSSTGYTF. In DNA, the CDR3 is TGTGCCAGCAGCCTCGACAGTTCTACGGGCTACACCTTC.

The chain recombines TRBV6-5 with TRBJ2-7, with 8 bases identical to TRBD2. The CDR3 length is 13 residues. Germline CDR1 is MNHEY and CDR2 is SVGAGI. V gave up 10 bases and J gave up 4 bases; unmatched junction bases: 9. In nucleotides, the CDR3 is TGTGCCACCCTCACCGCTAGCGGGTACGAGCAGTACTTC. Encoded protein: CATLTASGYEQYF.

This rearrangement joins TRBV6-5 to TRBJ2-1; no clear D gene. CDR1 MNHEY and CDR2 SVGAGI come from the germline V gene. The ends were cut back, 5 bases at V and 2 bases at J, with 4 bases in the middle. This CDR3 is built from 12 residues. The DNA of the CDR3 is TGTGCCAGCAGTCAGACCTACAATGAGCAGTTCTTC. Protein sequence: CASSQTYNEQFF.

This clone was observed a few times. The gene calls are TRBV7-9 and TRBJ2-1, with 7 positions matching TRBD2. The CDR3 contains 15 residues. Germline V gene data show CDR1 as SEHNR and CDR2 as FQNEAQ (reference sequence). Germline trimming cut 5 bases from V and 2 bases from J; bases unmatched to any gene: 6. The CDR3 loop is CASSTWGGTYNEQFF. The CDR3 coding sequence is TGTGCCAGCAGCACCTGGGGGGGGACCTACAATGAGCAGTTCTTC. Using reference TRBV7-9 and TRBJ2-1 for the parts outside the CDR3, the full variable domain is DTGVSQNPRHKITKRGQNVTFRCDPISEHNRLYWYRQTLGQGPEFLTYFQNEAQLEKSRLLSDRFSAERPKGSFSTLEIQRTEQGDSAMYLCASSTWGGTYNEQFFGPGTRLTVL.

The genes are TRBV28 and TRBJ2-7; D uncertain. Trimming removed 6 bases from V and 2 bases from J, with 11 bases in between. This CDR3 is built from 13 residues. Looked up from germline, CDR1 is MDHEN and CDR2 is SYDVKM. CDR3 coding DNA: TGTGCCAGCAGACCGGGTATAGCCTACGAGCAGTACTTC. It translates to CASRPGIAYEQYF.

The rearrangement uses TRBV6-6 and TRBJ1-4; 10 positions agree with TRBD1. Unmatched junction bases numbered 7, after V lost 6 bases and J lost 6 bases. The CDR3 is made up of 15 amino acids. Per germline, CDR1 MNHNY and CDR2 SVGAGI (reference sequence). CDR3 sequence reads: CASRTSGTGDEKLFF. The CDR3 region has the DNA TGTGCCAGCAGAACTTCCGGGACAGGGGATGAAAAACTGTTTTTT.

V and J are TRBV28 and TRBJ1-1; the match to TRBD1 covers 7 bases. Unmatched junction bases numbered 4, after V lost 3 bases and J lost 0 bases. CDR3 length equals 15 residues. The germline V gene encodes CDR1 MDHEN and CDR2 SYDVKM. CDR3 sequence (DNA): TGTGCCAGCAGTTTGGACAGGCCCTTGAACACTGAAGCTTTCTTT. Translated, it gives CASSLDRPLNTEAFF.

The CDR3 sequence: CASSVGTGTEAFF. CDR3 sequence (DNA): TGTGCCAGCAGCGTTGGGACAGGGACTGAAGCTTTCTTT. The chain uses TRBV2 and TRBJ1-1, with TRBD1 identical over 9 bases. This CDR3 has 13 amino acids. Germline CDR1 is SNHLY and CDR2 is FYNNEI. The V and J ends lost 6 bases and 5 bases, in that order; junction bases with no gene match: 4.

CDR3 coding DNA: TGTGCCAGCAGTTTACAGGGTTTCTCCTATAATTCACCCCTCCACTTT. Its protein product is CASSLQGFSYNSPLHF. This chain connects TRBV27 to TRBJ1-6; D possibly corresponds to TRBD1 (5 bases). The CDR3 length is 16 residues. Trimming stripped 2 bases from V and 0 bases from J, with 8 bases between. Per the germline V gene, CDR1 is MNHEY and CDR2 is SMNVEV (reference sequence).

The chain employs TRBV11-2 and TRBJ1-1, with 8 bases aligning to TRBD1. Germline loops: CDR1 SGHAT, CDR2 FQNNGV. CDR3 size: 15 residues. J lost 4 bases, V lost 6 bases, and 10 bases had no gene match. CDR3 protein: CASSPSQGAATEAFF. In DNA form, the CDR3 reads TGTGCCAGCAGTCCCTCCCAGGGGGCGGCCACTGAAGCTTTCTTT.

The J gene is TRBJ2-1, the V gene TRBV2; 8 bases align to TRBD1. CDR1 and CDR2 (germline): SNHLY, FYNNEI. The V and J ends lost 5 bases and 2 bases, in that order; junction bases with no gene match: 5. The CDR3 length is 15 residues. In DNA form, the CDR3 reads TGTGCCAGCAGTCCGGACAGGGTAGCCTACAATGAGCAGTTCTTC. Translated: CASSPDRVAYNEQFF.

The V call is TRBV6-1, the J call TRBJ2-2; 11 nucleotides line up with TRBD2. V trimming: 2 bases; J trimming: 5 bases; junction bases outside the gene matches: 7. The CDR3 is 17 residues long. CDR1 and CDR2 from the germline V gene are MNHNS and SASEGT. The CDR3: CASSEIRLAGRTGELFF. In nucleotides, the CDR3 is TGTGCCAGCAGTGAAATCCGACTAGCGGGGAGGACCGGGGAGCTGTTTTTT.

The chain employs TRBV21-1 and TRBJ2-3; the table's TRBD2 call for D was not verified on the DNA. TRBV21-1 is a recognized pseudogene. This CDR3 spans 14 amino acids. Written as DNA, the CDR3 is TGTGCCAGCAGACTAGCGATAATCACAGATACGCAGTATTTT. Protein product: CASRLAIITDTQYF.

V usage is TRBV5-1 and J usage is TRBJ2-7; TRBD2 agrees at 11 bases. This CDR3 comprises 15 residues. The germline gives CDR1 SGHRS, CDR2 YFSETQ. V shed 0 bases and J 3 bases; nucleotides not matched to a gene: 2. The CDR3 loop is CASSLGLAGFYEQYF. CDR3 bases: TGCGCCAGCAGCTTGGGACTAGCGGGGTTCTACGAGCAGTACTTC.

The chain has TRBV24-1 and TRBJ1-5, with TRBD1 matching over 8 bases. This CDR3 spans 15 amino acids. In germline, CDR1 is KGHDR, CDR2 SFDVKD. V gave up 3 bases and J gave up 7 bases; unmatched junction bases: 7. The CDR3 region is CATSDGQGTEQPQHF. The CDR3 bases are TGTGCCACCAGTGATGGACAGGGAACGGAACAGCCCCAGCATTTT.

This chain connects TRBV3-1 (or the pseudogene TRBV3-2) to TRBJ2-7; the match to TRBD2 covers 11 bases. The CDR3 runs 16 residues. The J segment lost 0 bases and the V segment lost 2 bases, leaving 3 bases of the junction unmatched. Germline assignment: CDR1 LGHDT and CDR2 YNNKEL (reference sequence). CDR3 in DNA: TGTGCCAGCAGCCAACGCGGACTAGCGGGCTCCTACGAGCAGTACTTC. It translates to CASSQRGLAGSYEQYF.

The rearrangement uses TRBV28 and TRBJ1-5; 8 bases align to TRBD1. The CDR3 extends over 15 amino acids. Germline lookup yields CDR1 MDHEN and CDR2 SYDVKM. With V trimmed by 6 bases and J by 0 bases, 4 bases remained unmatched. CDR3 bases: TGTGCCAGCAGCCCAGGGGGCTATAGCAATCAGCCCCAGCATTTT. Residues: CASSPGGYSNQPQHF.

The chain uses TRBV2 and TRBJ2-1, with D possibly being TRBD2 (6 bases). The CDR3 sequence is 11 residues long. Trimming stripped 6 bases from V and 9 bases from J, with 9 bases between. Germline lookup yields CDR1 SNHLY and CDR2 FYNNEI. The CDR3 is CASSGGIEQFF. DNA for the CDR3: TGTGCCAGCAGCGGAGGGATTGAGCAGTTCTTC.

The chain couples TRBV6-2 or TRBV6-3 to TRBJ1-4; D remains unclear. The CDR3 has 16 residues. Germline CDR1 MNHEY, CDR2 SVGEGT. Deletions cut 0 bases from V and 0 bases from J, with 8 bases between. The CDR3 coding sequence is TGTGCCAGCAGTTACTCGGCAGGTACAACTAATGAAAAACTGTTTTTT. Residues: CASSYSAGTTNEKLFF.